One and the same sample provided the 2 T cell receptor beta chains below, sequenced in a study of T cell repertoires in cytomegalovirus infection. TCRdb analysed the reads with MiXCR anew, one entry per CDR3 protein. In the table there are about 310,000 distinct CDR3 sequences, 17% of which are singletons. Input material: PBMCs. The source is a human donor in good health (CMV status not recorded). Some clones in this sample may be carry-over from other donors' samples.

This clonotype was picked up many times. V and J are TRBV7-8 and TRBJ2-7; D ambiguous. V lost 4 bases and J 7 bases, leaving 17 bases between the germline ends. CDR1 is SGHVS, CDR2 FQNEAQ, per germline. The CDR3 consists of 14 residues. The CDR3 coding sequence is TGTGCCAGCAGCTCGCCGTCCAGAAGTGGGGAGCAGTACTTC. Its protein product is CASSSPSRSGEQYF. The full variable domain, in which reference TRBV7-8 and TRBJ2-7 provide the parts outside the CDR3, is GAGVSQSPRYKVAKRGQDVALRCDPISGHVSLFWYQQALGQGPEFLTYFQNEAQLDKSGLPSDRFFAERPEGSVSTLKIQRTQQEDSAVYLCASSSPSRSGEQYFGPGTRLTVT.

This clonotype showed up many times. The chain employs TRBV12-3 or TRBV12-4 and TRBJ1-1, with D uncertain. V lost 3 bases, J lost 5 bases, and 10 bases lay in between. The CDR3 loop spans 13 amino acids. The CDR3 is CASSFRVGTEAFF. The CDR3 coding sequence is TGTGCCAGCAGTTTTCGGGTGGGTACTGAAGCTTTCTTT.